Below are 32 T cell receptor beta chains sequenced from a single sample in a study of cytomegalovirus exposure and HLA in healthy donors. Both 60 Vbeta primers and 13 Jbeta primers went into the PCR. Sequenced by immunoSEQ multiplex PCR; TCRdb stores in-frame clones only, minus some. The data contain 130,000 or so clones, roughly three quarters of them singletons. Input material: PBMCs. The receptor set was obtained from a male donor in good health and CMV-seronegative.

V gene TRBV15 combines with J gene TRBJ2-1; 8 bases agree with TRBD2. Trimming took 4 bases from V and 5 from J; bases not matched to a gene: 10. The V gene's germline CDR1 is LNHNV and CDR2 YYDKDF (reference sequence). The CDR3 totals 16 residues. CDR3 region: CATSTPSGGGNNEQFF. CDR3 bases: TGTGCCACCAGCACCCCGTCGGGGGGGGGTAACAATGAGCAGTTCTTC.

The chain has TRBV11-3 and TRBJ1-1, with D hard to call. The V gene's germline CDR1 is SGHNT and CDR2 YENEEA. The CDR3 contains 14 residues. Trimming left V 3 bases short and J 0 bases short, with 8 bases between. The CDR3: CASSLSLMNTEAFF. CDR3 in DNA: TGTGCCAGCAGCTTGAGCCTCATGAACACTGAAGCTTTCTTT.

The rearrangement links TRBV5-8 to TRBJ1-2; 8 bases fit TRBD1. Trimming took 5 bases from V and 4 from J; bases not matched to a gene: 7. The germline gives CDR1 SGHTS, CDR2 YDEGEE. CDR3 size: 14 residues. The CDR3 spells CASRHGTGRYGYTF. The CDR3 DNA reads as TGTGCCAGCAGGCACGGGACAGGACGCTATGGCTACACCTTC. Variable domain in full (rest from reference TRBV5-8 and TRBJ1-2): EAGVTQSPTHLIKTRGQQATLRCSPISGHTSVYWYQQALGLGLQFLLWYDEGEERNRGNFPPRFSGRQFPNYSSELNVNALELEDSALYLCASRHGTGRYGYTFGSGTRLTVV.

This clone was recorded a few times. The V call is TRBV4-2, the J call TRBJ2-2; 9 nucleotides agree with TRBD2. V dropped 4 bases and J dropped 4; count of bases not matched to a gene: 10. The CDR3 spans 17 residues. The V gene's germline CDR1 is LGHNA and CDR2 YNFKEQ. The CDR3 loop is CASSRQHGRGGTGELFF. The CDR3 DNA follows: TGTGCCAGCAGCCGCCAACATGGGCGGGGGGGCACCGGGGAGCTGTTTTTT.

The V call is TRBV5-4, the J call TRBJ2-3; D is possibly TRBD2 (7 bases). There are 15 residues in the CDR3. Per germline, CDR1 SGHNT and CDR2 YYREEE (reference sequence). V was pared by 0 bases and J by 5 bases, with 13 bases between. The CDR3 spells CASSLGGGVLDTQYF. CDR3 DNA sequence: TGTGCCAGCAGCTTGGGGGGGGGCGTTTTAGATACGCAGTATTTT.

The chain uses TRBV4-1 and TRBJ1-1, with a tentative D call TRBD1 (6 bases). V lost 5 bases and J 5 bases, leaving 33 bases between the germline ends. This CDR3 is built from 20 residues. CDR1 and CDR2 (germline): MGHRA, YSYEKL. This CDR3 reads CASSSKAGGMAASGGTEAFF. The CDR3 coding sequence is TGCGCCAGCAGCTCCAAGGCTGGGGGCATGGCCGCTAGTGGTGGGACTGAAGCTTTCTTT.

This clone was detected only once. The chain is built from TRBV7-9 and TRBJ2-1; TRBD2 matches 9 bases. The germline CDR1 and CDR2 sequences are SEHNR and FQNEAQ (reference sequence). CDR3 length equals 15 residues. The V and J ends lost 5 bases and 3 bases, in that order; junction bases with no gene match: 5. The CDR3 is CASSPRGGLYNEQFF. Written as DNA, the CDR3 is TGTGCCAGCAGCCCGCGGGGGGGCCTCTACAATGAGCAGTTCTTC.

This chain links TRBV13 with TRBJ2-7; 9 positions agree with TRBD1. Trimming at V came to 5 bases and at J to 12 bases, leaving 8 bases not matched to a gene. In germline, CDR1 is PRHDT, CDR2 FYEKMQ (reference sequence). There are 12 residues in the CDR3. The CDR3 coding sequence is TGTGCCAGCAGCATCGGGACAGGGCAAAGGTACTTC. It codes for CASSIGTGQRYF.

CDR3 residues: CASSRIGTGGNSPLHF. CDR3 nucleotides: TGTGCCAGCAGCCGTATTGGGACAGGCGGAAATTCACCCCTCCACTTT. This chain uses TRBV27 with TRBJ1-6, with 8 bases matching TRBD1. This CDR3 has 16 residues. V lost 6 bases to trimming and J lost 7 bases; unmatched junction nucleotides: 11. Germline V gene data show CDR1 as MNHEY and CDR2 as SMNVEV (reference sequence).

The chain joins TRBV6-5 to TRBJ1-2; TRBD1 matches at 8 bases. The CDR3 covers 14 residues. The V segment lost 5 bases and the J segment 4 bases; nucleotides outside the gene matches: 6. Germline CDR1 MNHEY, CDR2 SVGAGI. CDR3 in DNA: TGTGCCAGCAGTCCGCGACAGGGGCCCTATGGCTACACCTTC. This codes for CASSPRQGPYGYTF.

The rearrangement uses TRBV7-9 and TRBJ1-2, with 10 bases fitting TRBD1. With 2 bases clipped from V and 9 bases from J, the junction kept 12 bases outside the gene matches. Germline V CDR1 and CDR2: SEHNR, FQNEAQ (reference sequence). This CDR3 comprises 16 residues. CDR3 DNA: TGTGCCAGCAGCTTACCCCTTTCTTGGGGACAGGGGAGCTACACCTTC. Its translation is CASSLPLSWGQGSYTF.

Only a few counts were recorded for this clone. CDR3 amino acids: CASSQTGMGTGELFF. The CDR3, as DNA: TGCGCCAGCAGCCAGACAGGAATGGGGACCGGGGAGCTGTTTTTT. The V call is TRBV5-1, the J call TRBJ2-2; possibly TRBD1 for D (6 bases). Germline assignment: CDR1 SGHRS and CDR2 YFSETQ. The CDR3 covers 15 residues. V was trimmed by 4 bases and J by 5 bases, leaving 15 bases between them.

This chain uses TRBV5-1 with TRBJ2-3, with 8 bases that match TRBD2. CDR3 length: 15 residues. Germline CDR1 reads SGHRS; CDR2 reads YFSETQ. V was clipped by 1 base and J by 4 bases; unmatched bases: 5. The CDR3: CASSLFGGAADTQYF. In nucleotides, the CDR3 is TGCGCCAGCAGCTTGTTCGGGGGGGCCGCAGATACGCAGTATTTT.

The genes are TRBV7-9 and TRBJ2-7, with 7 bases lining up with TRBD2. This CDR3 comprises 17 residues. The ends lost 1 base at V and 2 bases at J; junction bases unmatched: 11. CDR1 and CDR2 from the germline V gene are SEHNR and FQNEAQ (reference sequence). CDR3 coding DNA: TGTGCCAGCAGCTTAGTCTTGGGGCGGGGAGGGACCTACGAGCAGTACTTC. This gives the protein CASSLVLGRGGTYEQYF.

The J gene is TRBJ2-7, the V gene TRBV18; 10 bases match TRBD1. The germline gives CDR1 KGHSH, CDR2 LQKENI. V shed 4 bases and J 6 bases; nucleotides not matched to a gene: 9. This CDR3 spans 15 amino acids. The DNA for the CDR3 is TGTGCCAGCTCACGATTCGGGACAGGGGCATCCGAGCAGTACTTC. Protein product: CASSRFGTGASEQYF.

This CDR3 reads CAWGTGDTGNTIYF. CDR3 nucleotide sequence: TGTGCCTGGGGGACAGGGGATACGGGAAACACCATATATTTT. The chain carries TRBV30 and TRBJ1-3; TRBD1 aligns across 10 bases. The CDR3 covers 14 residues. Germline V gives CDR1 GTSNPN, CDR2 SVGIG (reference sequence). Trimming at V came to 5 bases and at J to 4 bases, leaving 5 bases not matched to a gene.

The V gene is TRBV5-4, the J gene TRBJ2-3, with TRBD2 identical over 15 bases. The germline V gene has CDR1 SGHNT and CDR2 YYREEE (reference sequence). The CDR3 runs to 17 residues. After removal of 3 bases from V and 2 bases from J, the junction contained 4 bases not matched to a gene. CDR3 sequence: CASSSGTSGGPTDTQYF. The CDR3 bases are TGTGCCAGCAGCTCCGGGACTAGCGGGGGGCCCACAGATACGCAGTATTTT.

This chain joins TRBV6-5 and TRBJ1-1, with D possibly TRBD1 on 6 matching bases. This CDR3 is 13 amino acids long. Germline V CDR1 and CDR2: MNHEY, SVGAGI. The V gene lost 4 bases and the J gene lost 7 bases, with 13 bases spanning the gap. CDR3 sequence (DNA): TGTGCCAGCAGTTCGTCCACAGGGTATGAAGCTTTCTTT. Encoded protein: CASSSSTGYEAFF.

J is TRBJ1-2 and V is TRBV7-2; D might be TRBD1 (5 bases). CDR3 size: 17 residues. Germline V gene sequence: CDR1 SGHTA, CDR2 FQGNSA. V lost 1 base, J lost 6 bases, and 21 bases lay in between. The CDR3 bases are TGTGCCAGCAGCTTAGAGTCTTTTAGGGACTCGGGTGATGGCTACACCTTC. Encoded protein: CASSLESFRDSGDGYTF. Full variable domain (remainder filled in from reference TRBV7-2 and TRBJ1-2): GAGVSQSPSNKVTEKGKDVELRCDPISGHTALYWYRQSLGQGLEFLIYFQGNSAPDKSGLPSDRFSAERTGGSVSTLTIQRTQQEDSAVYLCASSLESFRDSGDGYTFGSGTRLTVV.

The genes are TRBV18 and TRBJ2-7; 8 bases are shared with TRBD1. The V and J ends lost 3 bases and 0 bases, in that order; junction bases with no gene match: 4. This CDR3 has 15 amino acids. CDR1 and CDR2 from the germline V gene are KGHSH and LQKENI. The CDR3 region is CASSPGQGSSYEQYF. The CDR3 bases are TGTGCCAGCTCACCTGGACAGGGTAGCTCCTACGAGCAGTACTTC.

This clone came up once. This chain links TRBV27 with TRBJ2-3; TRBD2 matches 11 bases. J was trimmed by 2 bases and V by 3 bases; bases with no gene match: 10. The length of the CDR3 is 18 residues. Germline CDR1 is MNHEY and CDR2 is SMNVEV (reference sequence). In DNA form, the CDR3 reads TGTGCCAGCAGTTTTCGGCCGATGGGACTAGCGGACACAGATACGCAGTATTTT. It yields the protein CASSFRPMGLADTDTQYF.

This clone came up a few times. The chain has TRBV7-2 and TRBJ2-7, with D possibly TRBD2 on 6 matching bases. Per the germline V gene, CDR1 is SGHTA and CDR2 is FQGNSA. The CDR3 spans 15 residues. Trimming took 6 bases from V and 5 from J, leaving 20 bases between them. In nucleotides, the CDR3 is TGTGCCAGCAGTTCGGGACTGAGTTTTCGGGACGAGCAGTACTTC. Its translation is CASSSGLSFRDEQYF. The full variable domain, completed using reference TRBV7-2 and TRBJ2-7, is GAGVSQSPSNKVTEKGKDVELRCDPISGHTALYWYRQSLGQGLEFLIYFQGNSAPDKSGLPSDRFSAERTGGSVSTLTIQRTQQEDSAVYLCASSSGLSFRDEQYFGPGTRLTVT.

V is TRBV2 and J is TRBJ1-2; D possibly corresponds to TRBD1 (5 bases). CDR1 is SNHLY and CDR2 is FYNNEI in the germline V gene. The V and J ends lost 3 bases and 7 bases respectively, with 6 bases between them. This CDR3 region has 11 residues. CDR3 DNA sequence: TGTGCCAGCAGTGAGGACACTGGCTACACCTTC. It is translated as CASSEDTGYTF.

The V call is TRBV18, the J call TRBJ1-2; D may be TRBD1 (5 bases). The CDR3 is 13 amino acids. In germline, CDR1 is KGHSH, CDR2 LQKENI. Trimming took off 2 bases at V and 6 bases at J, with 10 bases between the two ends. The CDR3 protein is CASSPVGADGYTF. In nucleotides, the CDR3 is TGTGCCAGCTCACCAGTAGGGGCGGATGGCTACACCTTC.

The chain carries TRBV18 and TRBJ1-1; 7 nucleotides agree with TRBD1. The germline V gene encodes CDR1 KGHSH and CDR2 LQKENI. V gave up 6 bases and J gave up 3 bases; unmatched junction bases: 7. CDR3 length: 14 residues. The CDR3: CASSPDREDTEAFF. In DNA, the CDR3 is TGTGCCAGCTCCCCTGACAGGGAGGACACTGAAGCTTTCTTT.

This clone was counted only a few times. The chain joins TRBV19 to TRBJ1-1; a weak D match, TRBD1 (5 bases). The CDR3 consists of 13 residues. The ends were cut back, 5 bases at V and 4 bases at J, with 11 bases in the middle. Germline loops: CDR1 LNHDA, CDR2 SQIVND (reference sequence). The CDR3, as DNA: TGTGCCAGTAGTCACCAAAGGGGCACTGAAGCTTTCTTT. Translation: CASSHQRGTEAFF.

V gene TRBV6-6 combines with J gene TRBJ2-1; a possible D gene is TRBD2 (6 bases). This CDR3 has 15 residues. Germline CDR1 reads MNHNY; CDR2 reads SVGAGI (reference sequence). The V end was cut by 0 bases, the J end by 2 bases, with 8 bases between. The CDR3 is CASSYSGLPYNEQFF. CDR3 coding DNA: TGTGCCAGCAGTTACTCGGGACTTCCCTACAATGAGCAGTTCTTC.

This clone was detected a few times. The chain has TRBV6-1 and TRBJ1-1; maybe TRBD1 (5 bases). The CDR3 covers 13 residues. CDR1 MNHNS and CDR2 SASEGT come from the germline V gene. Trimming removed 2 bases at V and 7 bases at J, with 11 bases between. CDR3 residues: CASSESGGSEAFF. In nucleotides, the CDR3 is TGTGCCAGCAGTGAAAGCGGGGGAAGTGAAGCTTTCTTT.

The chain uses TRBV15 and TRBJ1-1; the D is unclear. Between the trimmed V and J ends, which lost 3 bases and 0 bases, there was a span of 8 bases. Germline CDR1 reads LNHNV; CDR2 reads YYDKDF (reference sequence). The CDR3 runs to 14 residues. CDR3 DNA sequence: TGTGCCACCAGCAGTCCGAGGATGAACACTGAAGCTTTCTTT. This sequence encodes CATSSPRMNTEAFF.

J is TRBJ2-1 and V is TRBV11-3; 13 positions match TRBD2. V shed 1 base, J shed 6 bases, and the junction held 0 bases outside the gene matches. Looked up from germline, CDR1 is SGHNT and CDR2 is YENEEA. This CDR3 comprises 15 residues. DNA of the CDR3: TGTGCCAGCAGCTTAGGGACTAGCGGGGGCAATGAGCAGTTCTTC. It yields the protein CASSLGTSGGNEQFF.

V and J are TRBV12-2 and TRBJ2-7; the table's D call of TRBD2 was not tested on the DNA. TRBV12-2 is noted as a pseudogene. The CDR3 is 13 residues long. CDR3 coding DNA: TGTGCAAGTCGCTTAGGCGGGGGGGCGTATCGGTACTTC. Translating it yields CASRLGGGAYRYF.

The V call is TRBV27, the J call TRBJ1-5; a possible D gene is TRBD1 (5 bases). The CDR3 covers 15 residues. Germline-derived CDR1 and CDR2 are MNHEY and SMNVEV (reference sequence). V was pared by 6 bases and J by 2 bases, with 14 bases between. The CDR3 loop is CASRTNGAGNQPQHF. Written as DNA, the CDR3 is TGTGCCAGCAGGACGAATGGGGCAGGCAATCAGCCCCAGCATTTT.